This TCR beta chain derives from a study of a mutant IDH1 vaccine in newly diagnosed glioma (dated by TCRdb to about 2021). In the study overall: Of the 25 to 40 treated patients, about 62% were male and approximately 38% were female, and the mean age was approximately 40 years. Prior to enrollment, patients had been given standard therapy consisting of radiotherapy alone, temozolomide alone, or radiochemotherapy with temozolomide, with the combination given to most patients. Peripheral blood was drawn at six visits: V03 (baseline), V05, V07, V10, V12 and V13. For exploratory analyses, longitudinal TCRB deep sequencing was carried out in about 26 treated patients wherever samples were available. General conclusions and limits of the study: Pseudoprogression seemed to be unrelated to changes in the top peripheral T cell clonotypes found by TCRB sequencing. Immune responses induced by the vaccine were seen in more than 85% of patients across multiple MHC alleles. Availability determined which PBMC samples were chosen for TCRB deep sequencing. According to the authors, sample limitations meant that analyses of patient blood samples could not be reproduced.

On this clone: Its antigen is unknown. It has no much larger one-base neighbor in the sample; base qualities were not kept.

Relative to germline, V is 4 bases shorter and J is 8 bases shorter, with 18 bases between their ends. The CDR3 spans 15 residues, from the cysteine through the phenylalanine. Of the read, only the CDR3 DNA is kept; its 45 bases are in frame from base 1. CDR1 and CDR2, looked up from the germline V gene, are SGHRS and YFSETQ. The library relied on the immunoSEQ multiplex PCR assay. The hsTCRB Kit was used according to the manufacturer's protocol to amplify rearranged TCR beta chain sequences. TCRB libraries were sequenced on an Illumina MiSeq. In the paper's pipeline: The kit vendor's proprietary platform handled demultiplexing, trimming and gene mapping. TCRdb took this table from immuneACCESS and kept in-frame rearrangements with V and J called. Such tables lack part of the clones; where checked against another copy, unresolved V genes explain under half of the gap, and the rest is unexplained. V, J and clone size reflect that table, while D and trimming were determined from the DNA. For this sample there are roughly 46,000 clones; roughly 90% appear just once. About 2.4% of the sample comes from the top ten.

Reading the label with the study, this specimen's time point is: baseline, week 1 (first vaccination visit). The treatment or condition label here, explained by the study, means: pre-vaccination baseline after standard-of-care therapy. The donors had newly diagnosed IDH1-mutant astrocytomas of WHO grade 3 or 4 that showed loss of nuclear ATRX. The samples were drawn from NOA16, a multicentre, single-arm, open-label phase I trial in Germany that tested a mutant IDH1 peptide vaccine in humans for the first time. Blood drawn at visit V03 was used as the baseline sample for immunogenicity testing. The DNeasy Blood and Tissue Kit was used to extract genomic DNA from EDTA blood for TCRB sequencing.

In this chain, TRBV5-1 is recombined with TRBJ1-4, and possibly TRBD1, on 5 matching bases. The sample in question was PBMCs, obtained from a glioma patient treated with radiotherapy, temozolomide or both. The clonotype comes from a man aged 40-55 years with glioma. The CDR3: CASSPFSAGSEKLFF. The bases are TGCGCCAGCAGCCCCTTTAGCGCAGGGTCCGAAAAACTGTTTTTT.